Below, 7 T cell receptor beta chains from the same sample are listed, as sequenced in a study of CD8 T cells in ankylosing spondylitis. TCRdb reprocessed the 5' RACE reads via MiXCR and lists one record per CDR3 protein. The sample includes 100,000 to 150,000 distinct CDR3 sequences, around 10% of them seen just once. Sample: blood, either unsorted or a sorted T cell fraction (not recorded which). The receptors were gathered from a female donor with ankylosing spondylitis or in good health (not recorded which).

This clonotype was detected a few times. CDR3 sequence: CASRREFGTEAFF. The CDR3 DNA follows: TGTGCCAGCAGGAGGGAATTCGGGACTGAAGCTTTCTTT. This sequence joins TRBV28 and TRBJ1-1; D not resolved. There are 13 residues in the CDR3. Germline V gene sequence: CDR1 MDHEN, CDR2 SYDVKM. The V end lost 6 bases, the J end lost 5 bases, and 13 bases lay between the germline ends. The full variable domain, in which reference TRBV28 and TRBJ1-1 provide the parts outside the CDR3, is DVKVTQSSRYLVKRTGEKVFLECVQDMDHENMFWYRQDPGLGLRLIYFSYDVKMKEKGDIPEGYSVSREKKERFSLILESASTNQTSMYLCASRREFGTEAFFGQGTRLTVV.

The gene calls are TRBV20-1 and TRBJ1-4, with D possibly matching TRBD1 (5 bases). Trimming took off 4 bases at V and 6 bases at J, with 15 bases between the two ends. This CDR3 is 14 amino acids long. Germline assignment: CDR1 DFQATT and CDR2 SNEGSKA (reference sequence). The CDR3 region has the DNA TGCAGTGCTATCCAAGGGCTGGGGGATGAAAAACTGTTTTTT. Residues: CSAIQGLGDEKLFF.

Points on this clonotype: One end of the junction fails to match germline, which may point to a read error. The rearrangement uses TRBV20-1 and TRBJ2-3; TRBD1 matches 9 bases. The CDR3 loop spans 17 amino acids. Germline loops: CDR1 DFQATT, CDR2 SNEGSKA (reference sequence). CDR3 protein: CCARGTAQGARADTQYF. CDR3 nucleotides: TGCTGTGCTAGAGGGACCGCACAGGGGGCGCGCGCAGATACGCAGTATTTT.

The chain couples TRBV20-1 to TRBJ2-6; D is undetermined. Germline V gives CDR1 DFQATT, CDR2 SNEGSKA (reference sequence). This CDR3 spans 12 amino acids. Trimming left V 5 bases short and J 0 bases short, with 2 bases between. CDR3 sequence reads: CSAGSGANVLTF. CDR3 sequence (DNA): TGCAGTGCTGGCTCTGGGGCCAACGTCCTGACTTTC.

This clonotype showed up many times. The rearrangement uses TRBV11-2 and TRBJ2-7; D possibly uses TRBD1 or TRBD2 (5 bases each). Germline V lookup: CDR1 SGHAT, CDR2 FQNNGV. CDR3 length equals 14 residues. V lost 0 bases to trimming and J lost 3 bases, with 9 bases between them. For the CDR3, the DNA is TGTGCCAGCAGCTTAGATGGGACCGGCTACGAGCAGTACTTC. Amino acid sequence: CASSLDGTGYEQYF.

This clonotype was counted at least ten times. This chain uses TRBV9 with TRBJ2-7, with 7 nucleotides matching TRBD2. The V segment lost 3 bases and the J segment 3 bases; nucleotides outside the gene matches: 9. Germline loops: CDR1 SGDLS, CDR2 YYNGEE. There are 15 residues in the CDR3. The chain's CDR3 is CASSADGLVGYEQYF. Written as DNA, the CDR3 is TGTGCCAGCAGCGCCGATGGACTAGTGGGCTACGAGCAGTACTTC.

The chain is built from TRBV7-8 and TRBJ1-5, with 8 bases that match TRBD1. The CDR3 has 18 residues. Germline trimming cut 1 base from V and 0 bases from J; bases unmatched to any gene: 8. The germline V gene encodes CDR1 SGHVS and CDR2 FQNEAQ. CDR3 sequence (DNA): TGTGCCAGCAGCTTAGAAGCAGGGGGCGACGATAGCAATCAGCCCCAGCATTTT. It yields the protein CASSLEAGGDDSNQPQHF. Using reference TRBV7-8 and TRBJ1-5 for the parts outside the CDR3, the full variable domain is GAGVSQSPRYKVAKRGQDVALRCDPISGHVSLFWYQQALGQGPEFLTYFQNEAQLDKSGLPSDRFFAERPEGSVSTLKIQRTQQEDSAVYLCASSLEAGGDDSNQPQHFGDGTRLSIL.